This is a list of T cell receptor beta chains from one sample in a study of a mutant IDH1 vaccine in newly diagnosed glioma. Some clones are missing from TCRdb's copy, which holds only in-frame ones; the method was immunoSEQ multiplex PCR. The repertoire holds about 66,000 clones, with roughly 80% as singletons. These receptors are not linked to any known antigen. The sample was PBMCs, taken from a glioma patient whose treatment included an IDH1 peptide vaccine. The receptors originated from a man aged 25-45 years with glioma. CDR3s include the opening cysteine and the closing phenylalanine or tryptophan. A D gene is named only where the DNA matches it firmly. Expanded clones are given a class, and other clones once, few, many or no size at all.

j_call d_call v_call clone_size cdr3_nt cdr3_aa
TRBJ2-1 TRBD1 TRBV28 NA TGTGCCAGCAGTACCCGGACAGGGTGGGGCTCCACTGAGCAGTTCTTC CASSTRTGWGSTEQFF
TRBJ1-4 TRBD1 TRBV13 NA TGTGCCAGCAGCGACCGACAGGGGGCAAATGAAAAACTGTTTTTT CASSDRQGANEKLFF
TRBJ1-4 NA TRBV7-2 NA TGTGCCAGCAGCCCTGACCGGGGGGAAAAACTGTTTTTT CASSPDRGEKLFF
TRBJ1-4 TRBD1 TRBV2 NA TGTGCCAGCAGTTGGACAGGGGAAAAACTGTTTTTT CASSWTGEKLFF
TRBJ1-2 TRBD1 TRBV19 few TGTGCCAGTAGTAATGTCCGGACAGGGGGAAACTATGGCTACACCTTC CASSNVRTGGNYGYTF
TRBJ1-4 NA TRBV7-2 NA TGTGCCAGCAGCTTAGAGGGGTCTAATGAAAAACTGTTTTTT CASSLEGSNEKLFF
TRBJ1-2 NA TRBV29-1 NA TGCAGCGTTGAAGGGCAGGGTTTTTCGTACACCTTC CSVEGQGFSYTF
TRBJ1-6 NA TRBV11-3 NA TGTGCCAGCAGCTTTGGGGGAAATTCACCCCTCCACTTT CASSFGGNSPLHF
TRBJ2-3 TRBD2 TRBV7-9 once TGTGCCAGCAGCTTAGGTTTCCGGGGCCGGGGGGCAGATACGCAGTATTTT CASSLGFRGRGADTQYF
TRBJ2-7 TRBD1 TRBV18 few TGTGCCAGCTCATTCCGGGACAGGGCCTCCTACGAGCAGTACTTC CASSFRDRASYEQYF
TRBJ2-5 TRBD2 TRBV4-2 NA TGTGCCAGCAGCCAAGGTGGCCTAGCGGGGGCAGGGGAGACCCAGTACTTC CASSQGGLAGAGETQYF